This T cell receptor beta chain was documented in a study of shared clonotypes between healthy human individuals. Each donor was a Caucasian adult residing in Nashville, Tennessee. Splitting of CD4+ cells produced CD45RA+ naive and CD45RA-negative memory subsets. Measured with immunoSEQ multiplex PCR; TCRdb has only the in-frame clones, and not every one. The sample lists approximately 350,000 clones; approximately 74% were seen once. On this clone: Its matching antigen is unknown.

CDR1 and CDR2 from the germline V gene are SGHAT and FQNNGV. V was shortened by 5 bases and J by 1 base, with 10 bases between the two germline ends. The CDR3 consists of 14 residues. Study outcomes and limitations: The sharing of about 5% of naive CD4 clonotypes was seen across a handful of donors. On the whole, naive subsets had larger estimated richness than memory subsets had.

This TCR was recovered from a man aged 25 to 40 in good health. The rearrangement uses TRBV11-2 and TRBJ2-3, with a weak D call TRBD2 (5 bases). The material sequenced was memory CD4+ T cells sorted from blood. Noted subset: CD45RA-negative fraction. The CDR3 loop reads CASSRSGGTDTQYF. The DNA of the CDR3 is TGTGCCAGCAGCCGAAGCGGCGGCACAGATACGCAGTATTTT.